The rows below give T cell receptor beta chains drawn from one sample of a study of shared clonotypes between healthy human individuals. Assay: immunoSEQ multiplex PCR; the TCRdb copy retains only in-frame clones and omits some. The sample records 2,500,000 or so clones, 80% to 95% being singletons. Sequencing was done on a sample of naive CD4+ T cells from PBMCs. These receptors originate from a man younger than 35 in good health. Some clones in this sample may be carry-over from other donors' samples. CDR3s include the opening cysteine and the closing phenylalanine or tryptophan. D genes are given only for firm matches. The size field is filled for only some rows; it gives once, few, many or a size class.

v_gene,len,abundance,j_gene,d_gene,CDR3aa,CDR3nt
TRBV5-1,13,.,TRBJ2-1,.,CASSLGGYNEQFF,TGCGCCAGCAGCCTGGGTGGTTACAATGAGCAGTTCTTC
TRBV7-2,17,.,TRBJ1-2,TRBD1,CASSLRTGALANYGYTF,TGTGCCAGCAGCTTACGGACAGGGGCCCTAGCTAACTATGGCTACACCTTC
TRBV7-3,14,once,TRBJ2-3,.,CASSPQGVLDTQYF,TGTGCCAGCAGCCCACAGGGCGTTCTGGATACGCAGTATTTT
TRBV6-5,14,.,TRBJ1-6,.,CASSARDTNSPLHF,TGTGCCAGCAGCGCTCGGGACACCAATTCACCCCTCCACTTT
TRBV28,14,once,TRBJ1-2,.,CASSLGLTNYGYTF,TGTGCCAGCAGCCTAGGACTGACTAACTATGGCTACACCTTC
TRBV29-1,10,.,TRBJ1-2,.,CSVEFNGYTF,TGCAGCGTTGAATTTAATGGCTACACCTTC
TRBV7-9,16,.,TRBJ1-5,.,CASSLGRINSNQPQHF,TGTGCCAGCAGCTTAGGTCGGATCAATAGCAATCAGCCCCAGCATTTT
TRBV27,15,.,TRBJ2-5,.,CASRRDPGRRETQYF,TGTGCCAGCAGACGGGATCCGGGACGGCGAGAGACCCAGTACTTC
TRBV5-1,14,.,TRBJ1-1,TRBD1,CASSLADRGREAFF,TGCGCCAGCAGCTTGGCGGACAGGGGGCGTGAAGCTTTCTTT
TRBV29-1,13,.,TRBJ2-5,.,CSVDRDSQETQYF,TGCAGCGTTGACAGGGACTCCCAAGAGACCCAGTACTTC
TRBV30,14,.,TRBJ2-2,.,CACQIAVNTGELFF,TGTGCCTGCCAAATAGCGGTAAACACCGGGGAGCTGTTTTTT